This T cell receptor beta chain was sequenced for a study of vaccination effects on CD4 cells after COVID-19. Turning to the study itself: All participants had two doses of either the BNT162b2 or mRNA-1273 vaccine. Overall study findings and caveats: The study found marked clonal contraction of infection- and vaccine-induced clones late after vaccination. Healthy vaccine recipients' vaccine-induced clones were almost all SARS-CoV-2 mono-reactive.

Prior to sequencing, the ViraFEST assay stimulated PBMC with viral peptide pools, which expanded the antigen-specific CD4+ T cells. The culture ran for about 10 days, and then CD4+ T cells were isolated. Nucleocapsid antibodies were negative in the vaccine recipients, who had never had SARS-CoV-2 infection. Cultures of a few million PBMC per well contained about 11 IU/ml IL-2 plus 10 ug/ml peptides. The length of the CDR3 is 13 residues. Germline-derived CDR1 and CDR2 are KGHSH and LQKENI. V was trimmed by 6 bases and J by 1 base, leaving 9 bases between them. Note on this clone: Its antigen is not identified.

The assay was immunoSEQ multiplex PCR, and TCRdb's table has in-frame clones only and misses some. This table holds 30,000 to 45,000 clones, 70% found once. The TCR was taken from a human donor who received a COVID-19 vaccine. J is TRBJ2-5 and V is TRBV18; possible D gene TRBD1, 6 bases. This specimen was CD4+ T cells from PBMCs cultured with SARS-CoV-2 spike peptides, taken before COVID-19 vaccination. CDR3 DNA sequence: TGTGCCAGCTCGTCGACAGGCCAAGAGACCCAGTACTTC. Encoded protein: CASSSTGQETQYF.